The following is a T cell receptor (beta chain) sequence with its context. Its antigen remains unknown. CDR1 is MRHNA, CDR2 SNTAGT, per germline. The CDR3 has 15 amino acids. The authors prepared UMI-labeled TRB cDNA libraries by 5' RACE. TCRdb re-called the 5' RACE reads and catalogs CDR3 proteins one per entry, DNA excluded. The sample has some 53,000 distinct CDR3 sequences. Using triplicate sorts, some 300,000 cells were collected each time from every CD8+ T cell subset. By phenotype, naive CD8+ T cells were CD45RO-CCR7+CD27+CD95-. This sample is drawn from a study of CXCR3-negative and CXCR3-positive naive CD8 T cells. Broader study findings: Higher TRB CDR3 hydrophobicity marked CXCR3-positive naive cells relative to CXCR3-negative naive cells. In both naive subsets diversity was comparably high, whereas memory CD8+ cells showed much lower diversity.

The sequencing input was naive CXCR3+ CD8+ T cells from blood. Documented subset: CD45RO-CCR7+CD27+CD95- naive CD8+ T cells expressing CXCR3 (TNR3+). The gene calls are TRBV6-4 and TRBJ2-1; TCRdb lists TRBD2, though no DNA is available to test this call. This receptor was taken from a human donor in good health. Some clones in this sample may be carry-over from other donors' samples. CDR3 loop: CASSPTSGGAGEQFF.